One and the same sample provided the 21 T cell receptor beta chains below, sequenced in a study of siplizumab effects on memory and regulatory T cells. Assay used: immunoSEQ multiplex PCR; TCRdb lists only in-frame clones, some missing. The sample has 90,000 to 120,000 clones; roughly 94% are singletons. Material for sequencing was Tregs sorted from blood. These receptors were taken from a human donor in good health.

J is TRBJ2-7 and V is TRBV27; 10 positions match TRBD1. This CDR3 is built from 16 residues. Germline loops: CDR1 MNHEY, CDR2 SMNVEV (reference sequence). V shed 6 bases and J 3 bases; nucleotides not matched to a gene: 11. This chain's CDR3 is CASRPSSGQGIYEQYF. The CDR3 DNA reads TGTGCCAGCAGACCGAGTTCGGGACAGGGGATCTACGAGCAGTACTTC.

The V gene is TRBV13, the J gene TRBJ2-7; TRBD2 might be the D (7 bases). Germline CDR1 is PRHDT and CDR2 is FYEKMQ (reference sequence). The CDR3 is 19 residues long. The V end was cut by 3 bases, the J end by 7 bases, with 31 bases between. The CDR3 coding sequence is TGTGCCAGCAGCTTGGTGGGGGCCCGATCGGGCGGGAGATTGCAGGAGCAGTACTTC. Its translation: CASSLVGARSGGRLQEQYF.

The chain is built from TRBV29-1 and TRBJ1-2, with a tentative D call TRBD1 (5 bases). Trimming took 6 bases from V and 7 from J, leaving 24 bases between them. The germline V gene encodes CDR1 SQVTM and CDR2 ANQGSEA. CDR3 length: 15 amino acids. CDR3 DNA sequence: TGCAGCGTAACCCTCCCATTGGCAGGGTCTTTTGGCTACACCTTC. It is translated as CSVTLPLAGSFGYTF.

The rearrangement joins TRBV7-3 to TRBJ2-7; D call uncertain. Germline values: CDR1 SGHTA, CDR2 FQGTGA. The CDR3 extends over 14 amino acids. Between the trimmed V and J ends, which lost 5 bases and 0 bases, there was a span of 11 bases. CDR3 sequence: CASSPNGYSYEQYF. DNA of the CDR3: TGTGCCAGCAGCCCAAATGGCTACTCCTACGAGCAGTACTTC.

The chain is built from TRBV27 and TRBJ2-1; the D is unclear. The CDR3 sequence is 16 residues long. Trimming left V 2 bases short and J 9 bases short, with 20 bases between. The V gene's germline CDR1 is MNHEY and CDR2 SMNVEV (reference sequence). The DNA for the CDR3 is TGTGCCAGCAGTTTACCGGCCCCTGTGGGGTTTGGTGAGCAGTTCTTC. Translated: CASSLPAPVGFGEQFF.

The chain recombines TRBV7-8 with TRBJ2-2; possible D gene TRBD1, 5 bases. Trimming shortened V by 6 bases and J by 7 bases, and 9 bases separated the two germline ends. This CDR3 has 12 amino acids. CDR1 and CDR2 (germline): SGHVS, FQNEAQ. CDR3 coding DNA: TGTGCCAGCAGAAAAGGGGTCGGGGAGCTGTTTTTT. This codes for CASRKGVGELFF.

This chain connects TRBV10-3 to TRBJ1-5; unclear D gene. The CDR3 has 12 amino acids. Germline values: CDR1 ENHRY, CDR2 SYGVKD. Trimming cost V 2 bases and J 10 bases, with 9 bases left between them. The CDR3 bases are TGTGCCATCAGTGAGCATGCGGGCCCCCAGCATTTT. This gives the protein CAISEHAGPQHF.

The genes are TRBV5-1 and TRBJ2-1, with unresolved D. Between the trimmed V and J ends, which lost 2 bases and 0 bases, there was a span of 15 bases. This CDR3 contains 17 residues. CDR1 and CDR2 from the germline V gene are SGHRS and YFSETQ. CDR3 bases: TGCGCCAGCAGCTTAGGGTCTCGGCGGAGCTCCTACAATGAGCAGTTCTTC. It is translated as CASSLGSRRSSYNEQFF.

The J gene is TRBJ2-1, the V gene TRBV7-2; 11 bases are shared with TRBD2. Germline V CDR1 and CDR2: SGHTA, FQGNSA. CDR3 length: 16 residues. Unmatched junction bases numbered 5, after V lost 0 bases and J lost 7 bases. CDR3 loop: CASSLAALAGGNEQFF. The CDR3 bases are TGTGCCAGCAGCTTAGCAGCGCTAGCGGGAGGAAATGAGCAGTTCTTC.

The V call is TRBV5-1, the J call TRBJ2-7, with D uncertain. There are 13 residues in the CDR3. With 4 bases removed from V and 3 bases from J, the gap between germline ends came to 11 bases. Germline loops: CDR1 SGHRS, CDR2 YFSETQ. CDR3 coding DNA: TGCGCCAGCAGCAGGATCCCGAGCTACGAGCAGTACTTC. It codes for CASSRIPSYEQYF.

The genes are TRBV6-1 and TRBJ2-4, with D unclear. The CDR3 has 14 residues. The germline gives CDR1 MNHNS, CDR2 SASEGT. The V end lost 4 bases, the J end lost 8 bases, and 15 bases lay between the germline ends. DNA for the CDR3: TGTGCCAGCAGTGGAATCGGGCTTCGGGACATTCAGTACTTC. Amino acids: CASSGIGLRDIQYF.

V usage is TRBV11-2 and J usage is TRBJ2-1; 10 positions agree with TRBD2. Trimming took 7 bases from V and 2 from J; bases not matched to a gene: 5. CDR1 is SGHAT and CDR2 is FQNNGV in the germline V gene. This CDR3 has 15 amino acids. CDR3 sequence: CASKKAGGAYNEQFF. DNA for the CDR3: TGTGCCAGCAAGAAAGCGGGAGGGGCCTACAATGAGCAGTTCTTC.

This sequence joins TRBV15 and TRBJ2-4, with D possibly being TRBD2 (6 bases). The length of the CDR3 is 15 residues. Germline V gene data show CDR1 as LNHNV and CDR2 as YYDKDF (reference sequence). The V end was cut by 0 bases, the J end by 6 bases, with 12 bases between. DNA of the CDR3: TGTGCCACCAGCAGAGAGGCCGGGACTTTAAACATTCAGTACTTC. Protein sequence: CATSREAGTLNIQYF.

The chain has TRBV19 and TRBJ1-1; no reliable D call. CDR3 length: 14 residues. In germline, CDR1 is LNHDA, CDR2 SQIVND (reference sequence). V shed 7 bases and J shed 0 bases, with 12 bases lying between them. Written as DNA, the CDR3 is TGTGCCAGTACCCTAGGGCCATTGAACACTGAAGCTTTCTTT. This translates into CASTLGPLNTEAFF.

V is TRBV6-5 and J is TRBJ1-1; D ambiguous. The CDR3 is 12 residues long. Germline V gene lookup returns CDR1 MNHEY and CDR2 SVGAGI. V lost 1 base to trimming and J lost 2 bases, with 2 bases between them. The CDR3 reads CASSYYNTEAFF. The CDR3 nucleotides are TGTGCCAGCAGTTACTATAACACTGAAGCTTTCTTT.

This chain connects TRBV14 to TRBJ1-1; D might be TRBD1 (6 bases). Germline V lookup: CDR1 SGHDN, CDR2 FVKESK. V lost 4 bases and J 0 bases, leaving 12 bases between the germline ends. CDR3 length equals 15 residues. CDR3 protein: CASSLHRALNTEAFF. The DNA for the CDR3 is TGTGCCAGCAGCCTACACAGGGCTTTGAACACTGAAGCTTTCTTT.

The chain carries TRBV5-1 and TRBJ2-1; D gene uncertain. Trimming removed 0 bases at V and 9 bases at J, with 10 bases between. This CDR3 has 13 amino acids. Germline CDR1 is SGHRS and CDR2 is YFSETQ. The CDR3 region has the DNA TGCGCCAGCAGCTTGGCGGCAGAAAGTGAGCAGTTCTTC. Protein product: CASSLAAESEQFF.

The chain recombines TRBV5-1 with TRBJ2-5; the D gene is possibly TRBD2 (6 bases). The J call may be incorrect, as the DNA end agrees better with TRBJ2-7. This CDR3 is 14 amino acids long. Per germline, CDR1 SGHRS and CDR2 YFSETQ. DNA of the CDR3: TGCGCCAGCAGCCTGGGACTTACCACCTACGAGCAGTACTTC. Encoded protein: CASSLGLTTYEQYF.

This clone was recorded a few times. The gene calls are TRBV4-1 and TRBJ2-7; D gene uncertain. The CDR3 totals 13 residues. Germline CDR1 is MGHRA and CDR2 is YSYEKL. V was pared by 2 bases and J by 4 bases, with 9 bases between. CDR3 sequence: CASSQPLPYEQYF. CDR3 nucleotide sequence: TGCGCCAGCAGCCAACCACTACCGTACGAGCAGTACTTC.

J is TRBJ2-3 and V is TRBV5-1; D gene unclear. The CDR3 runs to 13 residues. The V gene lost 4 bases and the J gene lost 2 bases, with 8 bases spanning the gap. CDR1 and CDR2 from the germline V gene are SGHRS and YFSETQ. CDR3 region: CASSLGFTDTQYF. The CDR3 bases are TGCGCCAGCAGCCTAGGGTTCACAGATACGCAGTATTTT.

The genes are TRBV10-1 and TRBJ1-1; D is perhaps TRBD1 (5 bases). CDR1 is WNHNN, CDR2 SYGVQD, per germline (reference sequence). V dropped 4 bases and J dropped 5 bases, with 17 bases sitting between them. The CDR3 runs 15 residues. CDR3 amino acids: CASSGGDRARTEAFF. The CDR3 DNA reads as TGCGCCAGCAGTGGGGGGGACCGCGCCCGGACTGAAGCTTTCTTT.